The 19 T cell receptor beta chains listed next were all sequenced from one sample in a study of regulatory T cells in long-lasting Graves disease. Construction of TCR beta libraries relied on iRepertoire HTBI primers and on Arm-PCR targeting CDR3 regions. TCRdb reprocessed the multiplex PCR reads via MiXCR and lists one record per CDR3 protein. Of around 400,000 distinct CDR3 sequences in the sample, around 15% are singletons; the top ten hold around a fifth. Time point of the sample: newly diagnosed GD, antithyroid drugs for less than 3 months. The TCR library was made from RNA that had been extracted from PBMCs in TRIzol. The material sequenced was peripheral blood mononuclear cells (PBMCs), taken at new diagnosis, from a patient treated with antithyroid drugs. The source of these receptors is a female donor with Graves disease.

The chain is built from TRBV7-6 and TRBJ1-1, with 9 bases aligning to TRBD1. After removal of 5 bases from V and 0 bases from J, the junction contained 19 bases not matched to a gene. Germline V gene lookup returns CDR1 SGHVS and CDR2 FNYEAQ. The CDR3 has 20 amino acids. The CDR3 DNA sequence: TGTGCCAGCAGCCGTTGGGGTGTGGGACAGGGCGCCTCAATGAACACTGAAGCTTTCTTT. Protein product: CASSRWGVGQGASMNTEAFF.

The chain combines TRBV7-9 with TRBJ2-1; the D is unclear. This CDR3 comprises 12 residues. Trimming stripped 5 bases from V and 6 bases from J, with 8 bases between. CDR1 SEHNR and CDR2 FQNEAQ come from the germline V gene (reference sequence). CDR3 sequence: CASSVLINEQFF. In DNA form, the CDR3 reads TGTGCCAGCAGCGTACTGATCAATGAGCAGTTCTTC.

There are many counts of this clonotype. This chain connects TRBV27 to TRBJ2-1; 7 nucleotides agree with TRBD2. Germline lookup yields CDR1 MNHEY and CDR2 SMNVEV (reference sequence). The CDR3 spans 13 residues. Trimming removed 5 bases from V and 7 bases from J; junction bases left unmatched: 5. CDR3 nucleotides: TGTGCCAGCAGTCTGAGCGGGGCGAATGAGCAGTTCTTC. Amino acid sequence: CASSLSGANEQFF.

This clonotype showed up many times. This chain uses TRBV7-3 with TRBJ2-5; the D gene is possibly TRBD1 (5 bases). Looked up from germline, CDR1 is SGHTA and CDR2 is FQGTGA. The V end lost 1 base, the J end lost 5 bases, and 17 bases lay between the germline ends. This CDR3 is built from 16 residues. CDR3 amino acids: CASSLILGLLWETQYF. For the CDR3, the DNA is TGTGCCAGCAGCTTAATTCTGGGGCTCCTGTGGGAGACCCAGTACTTC.

This clonotype has at least ten counts. The CDR3 loop is CASRSTGGKTDTQYF. Here the CDR3 DNA reads TGTGCCAGCAGGTCGACAGGGGGCAAGACAGATACGCAGTATTTT. The chain links TRBV12-3 or TRBV12-4 to TRBJ2-3, with 10 bases matching TRBD1. There are 15 residues in the CDR3. The ends lost 6 bases at V and 3 bases at J; junction bases unmatched: 6.

Ten or more counts support this clonotype. The chain uses TRBV7-3 and TRBJ2-2, with TRBD1 identical over 8 bases. This CDR3 spans 15 amino acids. Germline CDR1 reads SGHTA; CDR2 reads FQGTGA. Germline trimming cut 0 bases from V and 7 bases from J; bases unmatched to any gene: 4. The CDR3, as DNA: TGTGCCAGCAGCTTAACGTCAGGGACAGGCGGGGAGCTGTTTTTT. This codes for CASSLTSGTGGELFF.

The table lists this clonotype with a few counts. V is TRBV19 and J is TRBJ1-1, with TRBD1 as a possible D gene (6 bases). This CDR3 has 15 residues. With 4 bases removed from V and 0 bases from J, the gap between germline ends came to 12 bases. Germline CDR1 LNHDA, CDR2 SQIVND (reference sequence). The DNA for the CDR3 is TGTGCCAGTAGTAGAGGGGGGGGAATGAACACTGAAGCTTTCTTT. This gives the protein CASSRGGGMNTEAFF.

At least ten counts were recorded for this clonotype. The CDR3 DNA is TGTGCCAGCAGCATGGACAGGACGCATGAGCAGTTCTTC. It codes for CASSMDRTHEQFF. The J gene is TRBJ2-1, the V gene TRBV11-3, with 7 bases matching TRBD1. The V segment lost 5 bases and the J segment 8 bases; nucleotides outside the gene matches: 6. The CDR3 contains 13 residues. Germline values: CDR1 SGHNT, CDR2 YENEEA.

This clonotype was picked up many times. The chain links TRBV27 to TRBJ2-2, with 9 bases fitting TRBD1. The CDR3 is 14 amino acids. V gave up 5 bases and J gave up 7 bases; unmatched junction bases: 5. The germline CDR1 and CDR2 sequences are MNHEY and SMNVEV (reference sequence). CDR3 loop: CASSLNRGRGELFF. CDR3 nucleotide sequence: TGTGCCAGCAGTCTAAACAGGGGGCGCGGGGAGCTGTTTTTT.

This clonotype was observed many times. The chain recombines TRBV29-1 with TRBJ2-1; TRBD2 agrees at 10 bases. Per the germline V gene, CDR1 is SQVTM and CDR2 is ANQGSEA. The junction had 9 bases not matched to a gene; V was cut back by 7 bases and J by 3 bases. There are 15 residues in the CDR3. The CDR3 DNA reads TGCAGCGGCCGTGTCTCTAGCGGGGGCTACAATGAGCAGTTCTTC. As protein: CSGRVSSGGYNEQFF.

This clonotype was counted at least ten times. The J gene is TRBJ2-5, the V gene TRBV20-1; 10 bases line up with TRBD2. The CDR3 runs 15 residues. CDR1 and CDR2 (germline): DFQATT, SNEGSKA (reference sequence). J lost 5 bases, V lost 5 bases, and 11 bases had no gene match. The CDR3, as DNA: TGCAGTGCTGGGGAGGTGCTAGCGGGAGTGGAGACCCAGTACTTC. This encodes CSAGEVLAGVETQYF.

The chain recombines TRBV28 with TRBJ2-7; 9 bases are shared with TRBD1. Germline V CDR1 and CDR2: MDHEN, SYDVKM. With V trimmed by 6 bases and J by 12 bases, 12 bases remained unmatched. The CDR3 has 13 residues. Here the CDR3 DNA reads TGTGCCAGCAGACCCACAGGGGGCACCTCTCTGTACTTC. Protein sequence: CASRPTGGTSLYF.

This clonotype was detected many times. This chain connects TRBV2 to TRBJ1-5, with no clear D. Germline CDR1 and CDR2: SNHLY and FYNNEI. The CDR3 is 13 amino acids. The V end was cut by 6 bases, the J end by 3 bases, with 9 bases between. This chain's CDR3 is CASRYGNNQPQHF. DNA of the CDR3: TGTGCCAGCAGGTACGGAAACAATCAGCCCCAGCATTTT.

In its sample, this clonotype was seen many times. The chain has TRBV19 and TRBJ1-5; D uncertain. Germline V CDR1 and CDR2: LNHDA, SQIVND (reference sequence). V dropped 1 base and J dropped 4 bases, with 8 bases sitting between them. This CDR3 region has 14 residues. CDR3 amino acids: CASSIGHSNQPQHF. CDR3 nucleotides: TGTGCCAGTAGTATAGGTCACAGTAATCAGCCCCAGCATTTT.

This clonotype was seen a single time. The V call is TRBV20-1, the J call TRBJ1-5, with no clear D. CDR1 and CDR2 (germline): DFQATT, SNEGSKA (reference sequence). There are 15 residues in the CDR3. The germline V and J ends were trimmed by 5 bases and 3 bases, with 17 bases remaining between them. CDR3 in DNA: TGCAGTGCTTCCGACCCCACAGTTGACAATCAGCCCCAGCATTTT. As protein: CSASDPTVDNQPQHF.

Ten or more counts support this clonotype. This rearrangement joins TRBV11-3 to TRBJ2-2; TRBD1 matches at 7 bases. Germline CDR1 SGHNT, CDR2 YENEEA. The CDR3 spans 15 residues. Trimming took 2 bases from V and 4 from J; bases not matched to a gene: 4. The CDR3 coding sequence is TGTGCCAGCAGCTTACTGACAGGGCTCACCGGGGAGCTGTTTTTT. Translation gives CASSLLTGLTGELFF.

J is TRBJ2-7 and V is TRBV5-6; D possibly uses TRBD1 or TRBD2 (5 bases each). Germline loops: CDR1 SGHDT, CDR2 YYEEEE. The CDR3 totals 15 residues. V lost 4 bases, J lost 2 bases, and 16 bases lay in between. The CDR3 loop is CASSVGRGATYEQYF. CDR3 DNA sequence: TGTGCCAGCAGCGTGGGTAGGGGAGCTACCTACGAGCAGTACTTC. Full variable domain (missing parts from reference TRBV5-6 and TRBJ2-7): DAGVTQSPTHLIKTRGQQVTLRCSPKSGHDTVSWYQQALGQGPQFIFQYYEEEERQRGNFPDRFSGHQFPNYSSELNVNALLLGDSALYLCASSVGRGATYEQYFGPGTRLTVT.

This clonotype was recorded at least ten times. The CDR3 DNA sequence: TGCAGTGCTAGAGGGACAGGGGGCCCCAAAAACATTCAGTACTTC. Amino acid sequence: CSARGTGGPKNIQYF. The chain links TRBV20-1 to TRBJ2-4; 11 bases map to TRBD1. Germline V gene sequence: CDR1 DFQATT, CDR2 SNEGSKA (reference sequence). V was clipped by 1 base and J by 2 bases; unmatched bases: 1. The CDR3 sequence is 15 residues long.

This clonotype was observed many times. The rearrangement uses TRBV20-1 and TRBJ2-7; 10 bases are a match to TRBD2. J gave up 5 bases and V 6 bases, and 16 bases lay outside the gene matches. This CDR3 has 16 residues. The germline V gene encodes CDR1 DFQATT and CDR2 SNEGSKA (reference sequence). The CDR3 nucleotides read TGCAGTGCGCCGGAGAGGTTAGCGGGAGGTAGCAACGAGCAGTACTTC. As protein: CSAPERLAGGSNEQYF.